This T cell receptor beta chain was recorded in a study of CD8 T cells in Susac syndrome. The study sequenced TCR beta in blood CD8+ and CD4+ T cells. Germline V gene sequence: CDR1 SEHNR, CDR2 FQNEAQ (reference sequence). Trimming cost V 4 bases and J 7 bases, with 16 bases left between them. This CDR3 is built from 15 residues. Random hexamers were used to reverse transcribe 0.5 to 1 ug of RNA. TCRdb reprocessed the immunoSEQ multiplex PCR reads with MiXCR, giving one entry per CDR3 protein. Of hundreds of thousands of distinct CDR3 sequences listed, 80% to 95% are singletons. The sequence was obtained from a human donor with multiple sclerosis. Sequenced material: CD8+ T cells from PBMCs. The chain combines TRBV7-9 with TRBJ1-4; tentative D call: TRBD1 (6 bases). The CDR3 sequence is CASSSTGTKSEKLFF. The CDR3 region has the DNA TGTGCCAGCAGCTCTACCGGGACAAAGTCTGAAAAACTGTTTTTT.